One and the same sample provided the 31 T cell receptor beta chains below, sequenced in a study of T cell changes during pregnancy in multiple sclerosis (dated by TCRdb to between 2017 and 2020). Library preparation was by the immunoSEQ multiplex PCR assay. TCRdb carries this immuneACCESS record with in-frame sequences only. Its versions omit some clonotypes, under half of them owing to an unresolved V gene in the studies checked, with the rest unexplained. Counted in this sample were approximately 70,000 clones; more than 85% of them appeared once. 1.5% to 2% of the sample is in the top ten clones. The sequenced sample was peripheral blood, obtained in the first trimester of pregnancy. All receptors derive from a female donor in good health, enrolled as a control in a pregnancy study.

In this sample, this clone turned up once. The chain links TRBV19 to TRBJ2-1; 7 bases match TRBD1. Trimming at V came to 4 bases and at J to 9 bases, leaving 15 bases not matched to a gene. CDR1 and CDR2 (germline): LNHDA, SQIVND (reference sequence). This CDR3 contains 16 residues. The CDR3 nucleotides are TGTGCCAGTAGTACTTCCGGGGAGAGGGGGCGAGGTGAGCAGTTCTTC. Translation: CASSTSGERGRGEQFF.

This chain links TRBV9 with TRBJ2-5, with 9 bases aligning to TRBD2. Germline trimming cut 4 bases from V and 1 base from J; bases unmatched to any gene: 11. The CDR3 has 17 amino acids. The V gene's germline CDR1 is SGDLS and CDR2 YYNGEE. The DNA of the CDR3 is TGTGCCAGCAGCCCCAGCGAACTAGCGGGCCTCCAAGAGACCCAGTACTTC. It codes for CASSPSELAGLQETQYF.

The V and J genes are TRBV6-5 and TRBJ2-5; weak D call: TRBD2 (5 bases). V lost 7 bases, J lost 2 bases, and 17 bases lay in between. From germline, CDR1 is MNHEY and CDR2 SVGAGI. The CDR3 spans 15 residues. CDR3 nucleotide sequence: TGTGCCAGCACCGTATATGGCGGGTTGCAAGAGACCCAGTACTTC. It yields the protein CASTVYGGLQETQYF.

This sequence joins TRBV5-1 and TRBJ2-1; 11 nucleotides match TRBD2. The CDR3 length is 16 residues. The V gene end was trimmed by 2 bases and the J gene end by 6 bases; junction bases not matched to a gene: 7. Germline loops: CDR1 SGHRS, CDR2 YFSETQ. The CDR3 DNA is TGCGCCAGCAGCTTCATGACTAGCGGGATAGGCAATGAGCAGTTCTTC. Translation gives CASSFMTSGIGNEQFF.

This clone was seen a few times. The rearrangement links TRBV4-1 to TRBJ1-1; 7 positions agree with TRBD1. CDR1 and CDR2 from the germline V gene are MGHRA and YSYEKL. V dropped 3 bases and J dropped 0; count of bases not matched to a gene: 7. This CDR3 is built from 16 residues. DNA of the CDR3: TGCGCCAGCAGCCATCCCAACAGGGGACTGAACACTGAAGCTTTCTTT. Protein sequence: CASSHPNRGLNTEAFF.

This clone was counted a single time. This rearrangement joins TRBV5-1 to TRBJ1-2; perhaps TRBD1 as D (5 bases). V lost 1 base, J lost 6 bases, and 13 bases lay in between. CDR1 is SGHRS and CDR2 is YFSETQ in the germline V gene. CDR3 length: 14 amino acids. The CDR3 region is CASSLRARVDGYTF. In DNA, the CDR3 is TGCGCCAGCAGCTTGAGGGCCAGGGTGGATGGCTACACCTTC.

The rearrangement uses TRBV18 and TRBJ2-1, with TRBD1 identical over 8 bases. V lost 4 bases and J lost 6; bases outside the gene matches: 8. Germline V gene sequence: CDR1 KGHSH, CDR2 LQKENI. This CDR3 comprises 15 residues. The CDR3 region has the DNA TGTGCCAGCTCACTCACAGGGGGGACCGGCAATGAGCAGTTCTTC. Protein product: CASSLTGGTGNEQFF.

The chain is built from TRBV11-2 and TRBJ2-1; tentatively, D is TRBD2 (6 bases). This CDR3 region has 12 residues. Trimming left V 1 base short and J 16 bases short, with 14 bases between. Germline assignment: CDR1 SGHAT and CDR2 FQNNGV. The CDR3 sequence: CASSLGRDSRFF. CDR3 nucleotide sequence: TGTGCCAGCAGCTTAGGCCGGGACTCGCGATTCTTC.

The J gene is TRBJ2-7, the V gene TRBV28; maybe TRBD1 (6 bases). The CDR3 length is 12 residues. Germline assignment: CDR1 MDHEN and CDR2 SYDVKM. V was clipped by 6 bases and J by 3 bases, with 9 bases between them. CDR3 coding DNA: TGTGCCAGCAGCCTGGACAGCTACGAGCAGTACTTC. This codes for CASSLDSYEQYF.

V and J are TRBV5-1 and TRBJ2-4, with D hard to call. The CDR3 totals 14 residues. In germline, CDR1 is SGHRS, CDR2 YFSETQ. The V end was cut by 1 base, the J end by 6 bases, with 11 bases between. For the CDR3, the DNA is TGCGCCAGCAGCTTGTCTGCAGGCTCAAACATTCAGTACTTC. Protein sequence: CASSLSAGSNIQYF.

The chain uses TRBV18 and TRBJ2-2; 10 bases fit TRBD1. The J segment lost 7 bases and the V segment lost 1 base, leaving 3 bases of the junction unmatched. CDR3 length: 15 residues. Germline CDR1 and CDR2: KGHSH and LQKENI. The CDR3 sequence is CASSPRDRGHGELFF. The CDR3 region has the DNA TGTGCCAGCTCACCACGAGACAGGGGGCACGGGGAGCTGTTTTTT.

The chain recombines TRBV5-1 with TRBJ2-7; 13 bases match TRBD2. Germline V gives CDR1 SGHRS, CDR2 YFSETQ. V was pared by 4 bases and J by 6 bases, with 10 bases of the junction left unmatched. The CDR3 is 16 residues long. CDR3 DNA: TGCGCCAGCAGCGCCGGACTAGCGGGAGTGTCCGGCGAGCAGTACTTC. Translation gives CASSAGLAGVSGEQYF.

The chain joins TRBV7-9 to TRBJ2-3, with D tentatively TRBD2 (5 bases). Between the trimmed V and J ends, which lost 5 bases and 10 bases, there was a span of 19 bases. CDR1 and CDR2 from the germline V gene are SEHNR and FQNEAQ (reference sequence). This CDR3 spans 14 amino acids. CDR3 protein: CASSALAGPIPQYF. DNA of the CDR3: TGTGCCAGCAGCGCCCTGGCGGGCCCCATCCCGCAGTATTTT.

The chain is built from TRBV4-1 and TRBJ2-1, with unresolved D. Germline V gene lookup returns CDR1 MGHRA and CDR2 YSYEKL. Trimming removed 0 bases at V and 5 bases at J, with 20 bases between. This CDR3 region has 18 residues. The CDR3 sequence: CASSQDLSVLYPHNEQFF. The CDR3 DNA reads as TGCGCCAGCAGCCAAGATCTGAGTGTGCTCTATCCCCACAATGAGCAGTTCTTC.

V gene TRBV9 combines with J gene TRBJ2-6; D possibly corresponds to TRBD2 (5 bases). CDR3 length equals 13 residues. CDR1 SGDLS and CDR2 YYNGEE come from the germline V gene. The V end lost 4 bases, the J end lost 9 bases, and 11 bases lay between the germline ends. The CDR3: CASSPGSSNVLTF. The CDR3 coding sequence is TGTGCCAGCAGCCCGGGGAGCAGCAACGTCCTGACTTTC.

V and J are TRBV2 and TRBJ2-7, with 8 bases matching TRBD1. The germline V gene has CDR1 SNHLY and CDR2 FYNNEI. V was pared by 2 bases and J by 7 bases, with 10 bases of the junction left unmatched. CDR3 length: 15 amino acids. CDR3 DNA: TGTGCCAGCAGTGAAATGGGACAGGACACTGAAGAGCAGTACTTC. It encodes CASSEMGQDTEEQYF.

This clone was counted once. The V call is TRBV6-5, the J call TRBJ2-7, with 8 bases matching TRBD2. V shed 6 bases and J 2 bases; nucleotides not matched to a gene: 6. The CDR3 extends over 14 amino acids. From germline, CDR1 is MNHEY and CDR2 SVGAGI. DNA for the CDR3: TGTGCCAGCAGCCTTAGCGGGGTCCCCTACGAGCAGTACTTC. Protein: CASSLSGVPYEQYF.

The chain has TRBV27 and TRBJ2-7; TRBD1 agrees at 11 bases. The trim removed 2 bases at V and 4 bases at J, leaving 4 bases unmatched. Germline CDR1 MNHEY, CDR2 SMNVEV (reference sequence). This CDR3 contains 15 residues. CDR3 amino acids: CASSLGTGGSYEQYF. CDR3 coding DNA: TGTGCCAGCAGTTTAGGGACAGGGGGGAGTTACGAGCAGTACTTC.

The chain recombines TRBV30 with TRBJ2-1, with 7 nucleotides matching TRBD2. The CDR3 is 13 residues long. Germline trimming cut 5 bases from V and 6 bases from J; bases unmatched to any gene: 7. Per the germline V gene, CDR1 is GTSNPN and CDR2 is SVGIG (reference sequence). The CDR3 reads CAWGDGTTNEQFF. CDR3 DNA: TGTGCCTGGGGGGATGGGACTACCAATGAGCAGTTCTTC.

The chain joins TRBV4-2 to TRBJ2-6; D remains ambiguous. Per germline, CDR1 LGHNA and CDR2 YNFKEQ. This CDR3 spans 16 amino acids. The V gene lost 8 bases and the J gene lost 4 bases, with 18 bases spanning the gap. CDR3 sequence: CASALQPGTGANVLTF. The CDR3 region has the DNA TGTGCCAGCGCCCTTCAACCGGGTACCGGGGCCAACGTCCTGACTTTC.

The V call is TRBV5-1, the J call TRBJ2-6, with D possibly TRBD2 on 5 matching bases. CDR1 and CDR2 from the germline V gene are SGHRS and YFSETQ. The CDR3 loop spans 16 amino acids. V was trimmed by 4 bases and J by 0 bases, leaving 11 bases between them. The CDR3 DNA sequence: TGCGCCAGCAGCCCGGGAAGCATCTCTGGGGCCAACGTCCTGACTTTC. Translated: CASSPGSISGANVLTF.

V gene TRBV5-1 combines with J gene TRBJ2-2, with 9 bases fitting TRBD1. The trim removed 4 bases at V and 0 bases at J, leaving 4 bases unmatched. The CDR3 runs 16 residues. Germline V CDR1 and CDR2: SGHRS, YFSETQ. For the CDR3, the DNA is TGCGCCAGCAGCCTGACAGGGGGAACGAACACCGGGGAGCTGTTTTTT. It translates to CASSLTGGTNTGELFF.

As to this clone: At one end the junction does not follow the germline gene, possibly because of a read error. This chain links TRBV5-4 with TRBJ2-7, with TRBD2 identical over 14 bases. Germline V lookup: CDR1 SGHNT, CDR2 YYREEE (reference sequence). CDR3 length: 16 amino acids. CDR3 bases: TGTGCCGGCAGGCACGGGACTAGCGGGAGATTGGGCGAGCAGTACTTC. This translates into CAGRHGTSGRLGEQYF.

The chain is built from TRBV5-1 and TRBJ1-4; 7 bases agree with TRBD1. Germline trimming cut 2 bases from V and 1 base from J; bases unmatched to any gene: 5. CDR3 length: 16 amino acids. CDR1 is SGHRS, CDR2 YFSETQ, per germline. Here the CDR3 DNA reads TGCGCCAGCAGCTTTCAGGGGGGAGGAACTAATGAAAAACTGTTTTTT. Translating gives CASSFQGGGTNEKLFF.

The V call is TRBV29-1, the J call TRBJ1-1; perhaps TRBD1 as D (5 bases). Germline V lookup: CDR1 SQVTM, CDR2 ANQGSEA. The V end was cut by 4 bases, the J end by 2 bases, with 20 bases between. CDR3 size: 16 residues. CDR3 sequence reads: CSVVFQGGVGNTEAFF. The CDR3 DNA is TGCAGCGTTGTTTTCCAGGGAGGGGTGGGTAACACTGAAGCTTTCTTT.

This clone was observed a few times. The rearrangement uses TRBV7-7 and TRBJ2-5; possibly TRBD2 for D (6 bases). Trimming took 1 base from V and 5 from J, leaving 11 bases between them. This CDR3 comprises 14 residues. Looked up from germline, CDR1 is SSHAT and CDR2 is FNYEAQ (reference sequence). CDR3 sequence reads: CASSLVPGVETQYF. In nucleotides, the CDR3 is TGTGCCAGCAGCTTAGTCCCGGGGGTTGAGACCCAGTACTTC.

CDR3 in amino acids: CASRLALGRVASGPRAYEQYF. The CDR3 DNA is TGTGCAAGTCGCTTAGCGCTGGGCCGGGTTGCTAGCGGGCCCCGGGCCTACGAGCAGTACTTC. The chain recombines TRBV12-2 with TRBJ2-7; the D call TRBD2 from the table was never checked on the DNA. TRBV12-2 is annotated as a pseudogene. CDR3 length: 21 residues.

V and J are TRBV28 and TRBJ2-7; maybe TRBD1 (5 bases). This CDR3 is 15 amino acids long. Germline CDR1 and CDR2: MDHEN and SYDVKM. Trimming shortened V by 4 bases and J by 3 bases, and 16 bases separated the two germline ends. The CDR3 nucleotides read TGTGCCAGCAGTTACCCCCAGGGATCTGGCTACGAGCAGTACTTC. Translating it yields CASSYPQGSGYEQYF. Based on the CDR3 plus reference TRBV28 and TRBJ2-7, the full variable domain is DVKVTQSSRYLVKRTGEKVFLECVQDMDHENMFWYRQDPGLGLRLIYFSYDVKMKEKGDIPEGYSVSREKKERFSLILESASTNQTSMYLCASSYPQGSGYEQYFGPGTRLTVT.

In this sample, this clone turned up once. This chain connects TRBV5-1 to TRBJ2-7, with TRBD1 matching over 9 bases. The CDR3 covers 15 residues. J was trimmed by 4 bases and V by 3 bases; bases with no gene match: 8. Germline CDR1 is SGHRS and CDR2 is YFSETQ. CDR3 in DNA: TGCGCCAGCAGCTCACCGGGACAGGGATTATACGAGCAGTACTTC. It is translated as CASSSPGQGLYEQYF.

The V call is TRBV6-5, the J call TRBJ2-5; a weak D match, TRBD1 (5 bases). The V and J ends lost 1 base and 2 bases respectively, with 11 bases between them. This CDR3 is built from 15 residues. From germline, CDR1 is MNHEY and CDR2 SVGAGI. CDR3 sequence: CASSYLGHNQETQYF. CDR3 coding DNA: TGTGCCAGCAGTTACTTAGGACACAATCAAGAGACCCAGTACTTC.

The rearrangement links TRBV2 to TRBJ1-5; D unresolved. The CDR3 is made up of 12 amino acids. Germline loops: CDR1 SNHLY, CDR2 FYNNEI. Trimming took 8 bases from V and 2 from J, leaving 7 bases between them. The CDR3: CASRSGNQPQHF. The CDR3 DNA reads as TGTGCCAGCCGGTCCGGCAATCAGCCCCAGCATTTT.